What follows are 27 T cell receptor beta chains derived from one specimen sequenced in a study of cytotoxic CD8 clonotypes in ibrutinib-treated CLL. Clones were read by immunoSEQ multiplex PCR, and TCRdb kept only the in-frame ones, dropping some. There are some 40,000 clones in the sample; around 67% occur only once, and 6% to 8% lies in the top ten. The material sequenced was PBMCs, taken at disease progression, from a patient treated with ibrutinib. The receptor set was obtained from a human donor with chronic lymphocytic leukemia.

The CDR3 spells CASSPAPPREGYEQYF. Here the CDR3 DNA reads TGTGCCAGCAGTCCTGCGCCCCCCCGGGAGGGATACGAGCAGTACTTC. V is TRBV27 and J is TRBJ2-7, with 8 bases that match TRBD2. V gave up 5 bases and J gave up 4 bases; unmatched junction bases: 13. The CDR3 has 16 residues. Germline CDR1 MNHEY, CDR2 SMNVEV (reference sequence).

CDR3 sequence: CASSVVGISGANVLTF. CDR3 nucleotides: TGTGCCAGCAGCGTAGTCGGCATATCTGGGGCCAACGTCCTGACTTTC. The rearrangement links TRBV9 to TRBJ2-6; no clear D. From germline, CDR1 is SGDLS and CDR2 YYNGEE. CDR3 size: 16 residues. Trimming removed 0 bases at V and 1 base at J, with 8 bases between.

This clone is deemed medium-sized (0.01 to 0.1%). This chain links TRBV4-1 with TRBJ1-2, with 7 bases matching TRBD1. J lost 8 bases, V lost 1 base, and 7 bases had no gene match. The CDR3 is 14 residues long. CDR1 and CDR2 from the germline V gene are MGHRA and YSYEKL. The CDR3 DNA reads TGCGCCAGCAGCCAAGGACAGGGAAGAGAAGGCTACACCTTC. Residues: CASSQGQGREGYTF.

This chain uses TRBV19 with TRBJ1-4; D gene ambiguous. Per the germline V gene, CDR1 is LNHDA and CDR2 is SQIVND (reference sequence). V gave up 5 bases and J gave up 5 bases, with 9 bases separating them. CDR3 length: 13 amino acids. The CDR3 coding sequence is TGTGCCAGTAGTGTAAGGTGGAATGAAAAACTGTTTTTT. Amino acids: CASSVRWNEKLFF.

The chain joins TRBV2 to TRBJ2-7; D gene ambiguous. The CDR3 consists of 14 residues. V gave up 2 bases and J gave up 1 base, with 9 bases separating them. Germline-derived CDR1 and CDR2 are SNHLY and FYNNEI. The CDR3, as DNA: TGTGCCAGCAGTGAAACACCTAGGTCCTACGAGCAGTACTTC. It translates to CASSETPRSYEQYF. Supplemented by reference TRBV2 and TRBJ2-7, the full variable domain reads EPEVTQTPSHQVTQMGQEVILRCVPISNHLYFYWYRQILGQKVEFLVSFYNNEISEKSEIFDDQFSVERPDGSNFTLKIRSTKLEDSAMYFCASSETPRSYEQYFGPGTRLTVT.

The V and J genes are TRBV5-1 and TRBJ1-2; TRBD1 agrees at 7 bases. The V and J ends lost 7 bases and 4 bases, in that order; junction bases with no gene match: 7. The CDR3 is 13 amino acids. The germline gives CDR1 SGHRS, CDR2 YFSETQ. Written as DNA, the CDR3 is TGCGCCAGCGGTCGGGACAGCGTCTATGGCTACACCTTC. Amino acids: CASGRDSVYGYTF.

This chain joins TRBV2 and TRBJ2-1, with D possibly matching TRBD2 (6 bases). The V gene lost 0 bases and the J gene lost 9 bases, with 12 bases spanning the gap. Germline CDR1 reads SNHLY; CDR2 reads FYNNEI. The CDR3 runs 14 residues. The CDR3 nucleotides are TGTGCCAGCAGTGAAGCGCGGGGACCCCTTGAGCAGTTCTTC. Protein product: CASSEARGPLEQFF.

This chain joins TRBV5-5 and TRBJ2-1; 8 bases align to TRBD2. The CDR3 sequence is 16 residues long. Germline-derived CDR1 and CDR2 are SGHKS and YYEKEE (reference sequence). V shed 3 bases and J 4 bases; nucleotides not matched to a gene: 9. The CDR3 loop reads CASSSPRSGRYNEQFF. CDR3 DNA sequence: TGTGCCAGCAGCTCCCCCAGGAGCGGGAGATACAATGAGCAGTTCTTC. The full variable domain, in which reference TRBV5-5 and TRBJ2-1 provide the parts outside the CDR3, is DAGVTQSPTHLIKTRGQQVTLRCSPISGHKSVSWYQQVLGQGPQFIFQYYEKEERGRGNFPDRFSARQFPNYSSELNVNALLLGDSALYLCASSSPRSGRYNEQFFGPGTRLTVL.

The CDR3 spells CASSDTGSSGNTIYF. The CDR3 bases are TGTGCCAGCAGCGACACCGGGAGCTCTGGAAACACCATATATTTT. The chain couples TRBV6-5 to TRBJ1-3; D gene unclear. Deletions cut 6 bases from V and 0 bases from J, with 12 bases between. The length of the CDR3 is 15 residues. Looked up from germline, CDR1 is MNHEY and CDR2 is SVGAGI.

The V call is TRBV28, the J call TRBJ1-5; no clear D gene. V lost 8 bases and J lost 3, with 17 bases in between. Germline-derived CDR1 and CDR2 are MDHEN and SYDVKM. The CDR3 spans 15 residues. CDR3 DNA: TGTGCCAGCGAAAGGACCGACCTTCTCAATCAGCCCCAGCATTTT. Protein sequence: CASERTDLLNQPQHF. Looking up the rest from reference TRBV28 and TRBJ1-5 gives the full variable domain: DVKVTQSSRYLVKRTGEKVFLECVQDMDHENMFWYRQDPGLGLRLIYFSYDVKMKEKGDIPEGYSVSREKKERFSLILESASTNQTSMYLCASERTDLLNQPQHFGDGTRLSIL.

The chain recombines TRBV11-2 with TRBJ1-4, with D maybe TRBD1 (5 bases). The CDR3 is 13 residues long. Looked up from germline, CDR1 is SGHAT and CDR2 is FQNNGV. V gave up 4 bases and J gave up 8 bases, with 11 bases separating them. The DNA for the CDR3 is TGTGCCAGCAGCTCCCCGGGGGGAGAAAAACTGTTTTTT. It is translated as CASSSPGGEKLFF. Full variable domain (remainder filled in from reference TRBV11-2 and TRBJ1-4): EAGVAQSPRYKIIEKRQSVAFWCNPISGHATLYWYQQILGQGPKLLIQFQNNGVVDDSQLPKDRFSAERLKGVDSTLKIQPAKLEDSAVYLCASSSPGGEKLFFGSGTQLSVL.

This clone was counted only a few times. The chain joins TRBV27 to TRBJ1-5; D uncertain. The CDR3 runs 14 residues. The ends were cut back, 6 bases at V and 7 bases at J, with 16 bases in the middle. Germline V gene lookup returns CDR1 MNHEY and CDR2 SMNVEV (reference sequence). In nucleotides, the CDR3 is TGTGCCAGCAGCATGGAGCGGTTCGGGCAGCCCCAGCATTTT. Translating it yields CASSMERFGQPQHF.

DNA for the CDR3: TGTGCCAGCAGCGATCCTCCGGGACGCCTTAACTATGGCTACACCTTC. This gives the protein CASSDPPGRLNYGYTF. This chain uses TRBV11-2 with TRBJ1-2; tentative D call: TRBD1 (5 bases). CDR3 length: 16 amino acids. Looked up from germline, CDR1 is SGHAT and CDR2 is FQNNGV. The V end lost 5 bases, the J end lost 1 base, and 17 bases lay between the germline ends.

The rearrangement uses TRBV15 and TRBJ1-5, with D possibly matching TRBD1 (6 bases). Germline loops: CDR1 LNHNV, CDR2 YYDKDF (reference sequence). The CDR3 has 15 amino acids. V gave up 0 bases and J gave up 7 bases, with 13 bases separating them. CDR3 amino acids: CATSRDMYGGQPQHF. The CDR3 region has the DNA TGTGCCACCAGCAGAGATATGTACGGGGGCCAGCCCCAGCATTTT.

The CDR3 loop is CASSTTGLTNYGYTF. The CDR3 region has the DNA TGCGCCAGCAGTACTACAGGGTTAACTAACTATGGCTACACCTTC. The V call is TRBV5-1, the J call TRBJ1-2; the D gene is possibly TRBD1 (6 bases). This CDR3 comprises 15 residues. Trimming took off 5 bases at V and 0 bases at J, with 14 bases between the two ends. CDR1 is SGHRS and CDR2 is YFSETQ in the germline V gene.

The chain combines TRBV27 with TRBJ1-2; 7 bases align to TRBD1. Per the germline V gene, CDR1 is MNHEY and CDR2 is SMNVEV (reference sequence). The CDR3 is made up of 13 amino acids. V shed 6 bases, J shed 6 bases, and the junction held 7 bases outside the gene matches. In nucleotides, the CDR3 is TGTGCCAGCAGACCTACGACAGGGAATGGCTACACCTTC. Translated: CASRPTTGNGYTF.

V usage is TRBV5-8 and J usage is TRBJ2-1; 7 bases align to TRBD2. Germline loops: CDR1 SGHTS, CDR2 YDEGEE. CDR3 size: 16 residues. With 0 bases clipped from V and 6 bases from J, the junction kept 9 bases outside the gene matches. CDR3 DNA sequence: TGTGCCAGCAGCTTGGCCGGACTTCTAGCGGCCAATGAGCAGTTCTTC. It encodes CASSLAGLLAANEQFF.

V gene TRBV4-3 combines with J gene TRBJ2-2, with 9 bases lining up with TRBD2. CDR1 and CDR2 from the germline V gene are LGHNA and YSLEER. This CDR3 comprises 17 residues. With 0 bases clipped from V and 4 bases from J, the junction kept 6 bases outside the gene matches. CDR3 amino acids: CASSQDRLAGLTGELFF. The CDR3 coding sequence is TGCGCCAGCAGCCAAGACAGGCTAGCGGGACTCACCGGGGAGCTGTTTTTT.

The CDR3 DNA reads as TGTGCCAGTAGTGGGGCGGGACCATATAGCAATCAGCCCCAGCATTTT. It codes for CASSGAGPYSNQPQHF. J is TRBJ1-5 and V is TRBV19; tentatively, D is TRBD1 (5 bases). Looked up from germline, CDR1 is LNHDA and CDR2 is SQIVND (reference sequence). The ends were cut back, 5 bases at V and 0 bases at J, with 14 bases in the middle. The CDR3 is 16 residues long.

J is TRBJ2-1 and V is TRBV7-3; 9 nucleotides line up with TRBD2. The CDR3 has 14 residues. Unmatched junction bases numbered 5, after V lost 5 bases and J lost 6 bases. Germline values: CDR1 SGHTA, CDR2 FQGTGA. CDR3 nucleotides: TGTGCCAGCAGCGTACAAGCGGGAGGCAATGAGCAGTTCTTC. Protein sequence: CASSVQAGGNEQFF.

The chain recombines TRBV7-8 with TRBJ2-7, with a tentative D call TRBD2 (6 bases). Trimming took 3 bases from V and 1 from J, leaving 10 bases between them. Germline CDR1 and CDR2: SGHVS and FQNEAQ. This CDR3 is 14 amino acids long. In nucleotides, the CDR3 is TGTGCCAGCAGCTTCGGGAGACGTTCCTACGAGCAGTACTTC. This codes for CASSFGRRSYEQYF. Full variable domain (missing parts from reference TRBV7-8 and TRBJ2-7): GAGVSQSPRYKVAKRGQDVALRCDPISGHVSLFWYQQALGQGPEFLTYFQNEAQLDKSGLPSDRFFAERPEGSVSTLKIQRTQQEDSAVYLCASSFGRRSYEQYFGPGTRLTVT.

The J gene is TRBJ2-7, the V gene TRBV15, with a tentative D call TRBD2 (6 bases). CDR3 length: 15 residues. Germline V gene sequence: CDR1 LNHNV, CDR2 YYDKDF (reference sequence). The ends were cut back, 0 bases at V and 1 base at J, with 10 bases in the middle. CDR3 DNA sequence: TGTGCCACCAGCAGAGAACGCGGGGTTTCCTACGAGCAGTACTTC. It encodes CATSRERGVSYEQYF.

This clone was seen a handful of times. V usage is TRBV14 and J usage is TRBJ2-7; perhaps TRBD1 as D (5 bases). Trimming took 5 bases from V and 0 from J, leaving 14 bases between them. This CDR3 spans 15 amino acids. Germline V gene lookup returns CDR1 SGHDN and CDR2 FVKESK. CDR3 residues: CASSVGQGVSYEQYF. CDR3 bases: TGTGCCAGCAGCGTTGGGCAGGGTGTCTCCTACGAGCAGTACTTC.

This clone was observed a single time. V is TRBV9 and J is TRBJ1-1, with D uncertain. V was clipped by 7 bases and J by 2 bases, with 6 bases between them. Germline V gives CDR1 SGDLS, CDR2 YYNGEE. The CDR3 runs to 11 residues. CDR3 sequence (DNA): TGTGCCAGCGGGAGTAACACTGAAGCTTTCTTT. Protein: CASGSNTEAFF. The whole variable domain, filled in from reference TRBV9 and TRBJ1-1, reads DSGVTQTPKHLITATGQRVTLRCSPRSGDLSVYWYQQSLDQGLQFLIQYYNGEERAKGNILERFSAQQFPDLHSELNLSSLELGDSALYFCASGSNTEAFFGQGTRLTVV.

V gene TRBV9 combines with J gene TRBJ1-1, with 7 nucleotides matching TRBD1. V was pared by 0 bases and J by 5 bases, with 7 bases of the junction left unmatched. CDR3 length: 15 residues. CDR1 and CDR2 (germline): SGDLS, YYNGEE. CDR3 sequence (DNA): TGTGCCAGCAGCGTAGGTTGGCAGGGGGAGACTGAAGCTTTCTTT. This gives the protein CASSVGWQGETEAFF.

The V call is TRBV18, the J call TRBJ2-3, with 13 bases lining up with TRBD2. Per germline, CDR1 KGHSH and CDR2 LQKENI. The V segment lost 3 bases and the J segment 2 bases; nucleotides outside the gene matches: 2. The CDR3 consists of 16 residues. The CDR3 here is CASSPGLAGITDTQYF. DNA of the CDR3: TGTGCCAGCTCACCGGGACTAGCGGGGATCACAGATACGCAGTATTTT.

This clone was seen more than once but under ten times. CDR3 amino acids: CASSLDRSTAYF. CDR3 bases: TGCGCCAGCAGCTTGGATAGGTCTACTGCGTACTTC. This chain connects TRBV5-1 to TRBJ2-7; D is unclear. The CDR3 sequence is 12 residues long. Per the germline V gene, CDR1 is SGHRS and CDR2 is YFSETQ. The V end was cut by 0 bases, the J end by 12 bases, with 13 bases between.